One and the same sample provided the 16 T cell receptor beta chains below, sequenced in a study of OX40 agonist ivuxolimab in advanced cancers. The data were produced by immunoSEQ multiplex PCR, yet TCRdb's version contains in-frame clones alone and is incomplete. The table lists some 85,000 clones, over 75% of them singletons, with roughly 2.1% in the top ten. The specimen was CD4+ or CD8+ T cells sorted from blood, collected in a trial of the OX40 agonist ivuxolimab. The source is an adult with an advanced solid tumor such as melanoma, head and neck, liver or kidney cancer.

The chain uses TRBV28 and TRBJ2-7; TRBD1 might be the D (5 bases). Looked up from germline, CDR1 is MDHEN and CDR2 is SYDVKM. V dropped 10 bases and J dropped 0 bases, with 16 bases sitting between them. This CDR3 has 14 residues. Here the CDR3 reads CATSREPSSYEQYF. Here the CDR3 DNA reads TGTGCCACCTCCAGGGAACCCAGCTCCTACGAGCAGTACTTC.

A single count supports this clone. This chain links TRBV27 with TRBJ2-7; 16 nucleotides match TRBD2. Germline V gene data show CDR1 as MNHEY and CDR2 as SMNVEV (reference sequence). The CDR3 runs to 15 residues. With V trimmed by 4 bases and J by 6 bases, 3 bases remained unmatched. DNA for the CDR3: TGTGCCAGCAGTTGGGGACTAGCGGGAGGGGGCGAGCAGTACTTC. It is translated as CASSWGLAGGGEQYF.

This clone was detected once. The chain employs TRBV5-1 and TRBJ2-5, with 9 bases lining up with TRBD2. The trim removed 5 bases at V and 5 bases at J, leaving 7 bases unmatched. The CDR3 sequence is 14 residues long. CDR1 is SGHRS and CDR2 is YFSETQ in the germline V gene. For the CDR3, the DNA is TGCGCCAGCAGGCCGGGACTAGCTTTTGAGACCCAGTACTTC. It encodes CASRPGLAFETQYF.

The V call is TRBV25-1, the J call TRBJ1-2; D is ambiguous. The CDR3 is made up of 14 amino acids. Germline values: CDR1 MGHDK, CDR2 SYGVNS. The V end was cut by 4 bases, the J end by 1 base, with 10 bases between. The CDR3 region is CASSAPTLNYGYTF. Written as DNA, the CDR3 is TGTGCCAGCAGTGCCCCTACACTTAACTATGGCTACACCTTC.

The chain is built from TRBV7-9 and TRBJ2-2; 10 bases are a match to TRBD2. There are 16 residues in the CDR3. Trimming took 2 bases from V and 6 from J; bases not matched to a gene: 6. Germline V lookup: CDR1 SEHNR, CDR2 FQNEAQ (reference sequence). The CDR3 sequence: CASSLWPSGGSGELFF. DNA of the CDR3: TGTGCCAGCAGCTTATGGCCTAGCGGGGGTTCCGGGGAGCTGTTTTTT.

The chain carries TRBV5-1 and TRBJ1-1, with 9 bases identical to TRBD1. Trimming took 0 bases from V and 7 from J; bases not matched to a gene: 4. Germline loops: CDR1 SGHRS, CDR2 YFSETQ. CDR3 length: 14 amino acids. CDR3 DNA sequence: TGCGCCAGCAGCTTGGCCACGGGACAGGGTGAAGCTTTCTTT. Protein sequence: CASSLATGQGEAFF. Filled out from reference TRBV5-1 and TRBJ1-1, the complete variable domain reads KAGVTQTPRYLIKTRGQQVTLSCSPISGHRSVSWYQQTPGQGLQFLFEYFSETQRNKGNFPGRFSGRQFSNSRSEMNVSTLELGDSALYLCASSLATGQGEAFFGQGTRLTVV.

The V gene is TRBV5-4, the J gene TRBJ2-7; 8 bases align to TRBD1. Germline loops: CDR1 SGHNT, CDR2 YYREEE (reference sequence). The junction had 7 bases not matched to a gene; V was cut back by 2 bases and J by 0 bases. There are 16 residues in the CDR3. The CDR3 coding sequence is TGTGCCAGCAGCTTTTATGGGACAGGCCTCTCCTACGAGCAGTACTTC. It codes for CASSFYGTGLSYEQYF.

The V gene is TRBV28, the J gene TRBJ1-1; no definite D call. This CDR3 has 13 amino acids. Per germline, CDR1 MDHEN and CDR2 SYDVKM. V was shortened by 7 bases and J by 4 bases, with 13 bases between the two germline ends. The CDR3 sequence is CASTLWGSTEAFF. DNA for the CDR3: TGTGCCAGCACCCTCTGGGGATCCACTGAAGCTTTCTTT.

The chain is built from TRBV10-2 and TRBJ2-7; no definite D call. Germline CDR1 WSHSY, CDR2 SAAADI. The CDR3 has 11 residues. With 4 bases removed from V and 7 bases from J, the gap between germline ends came to 8 bases. Here the CDR3 DNA reads TGCGCCAGCAGTGCCGTTGGGGAGCAGTACTTC. Translating it yields CASSAVGEQYF.

J is TRBJ1-1 and V is TRBV5-1, with 8 bases that match TRBD1. Trimming cost V 3 bases and J 4 bases; bases outside gene matches: 5. Germline V gene sequence: CDR1 SGHRS, CDR2 YFSETQ. This CDR3 contains 14 residues. The CDR3 loop is CASSSRGLGTEAFF. CDR3 bases: TGCGCCAGCAGCTCCAGGGGGCTAGGCACTGAAGCTTTCTTT.

In this sample, this clone turned up a few times. The chain carries TRBV19 and TRBJ1-5; D is uncertain. The CDR3 has 16 residues. V was shortened by 7 bases and J by 6 bases, with 22 bases between the two germline ends. Germline loops: CDR1 LNHDA, CDR2 SQIVND (reference sequence). This CDR3 reads CASTSRSPFRGQPQHF. In nucleotides, the CDR3 is TGTGCCAGTACCTCCCGCAGCCCGTTTCGCGGTCAGCCCCAGCATTTT.

A single count supports this clone. The chain uses TRBV6-5 and TRBJ2-7; 7 nucleotides match TRBD1. Germline CDR1 is MNHEY and CDR2 is SVGAGI. There are 14 residues in the CDR3. J gave up 0 bases and V 5 bases, and 4 bases lay outside the gene matches. The CDR3 nucleotides are TGTGCCAGCAGTACGGACAGGAGCTCCTACGAGCAGTACTTC. Amino acid sequence: CASSTDRSSYEQYF.

The J gene is TRBJ2-1, the V gene TRBV21-1; the D call TRBD2 from the table was never checked on the DNA. TRBV21-1 is given as a pseudogene. CDR3 size: 13 residues. CDR3 sequence reads: CASSRERENEQFF. CDR3 in DNA: TGTGCCAGCAGCAGAGAAAGGGAGAATGAGCAGTTCTTC.

This chain connects TRBV19 to TRBJ2-7, with 14 bases lining up with TRBD2. Per the germline V gene, CDR1 is LNHDA and CDR2 is SQIVND (reference sequence). The ends lost 6 bases at V and 5 bases at J; junction bases unmatched: 6. The CDR3 length is 15 residues. The CDR3 bases are TGTGCCAGTAGCTCGGGGACTAGCGGGAGAGACGAGCAGTACTTC. It encodes CASSSGTSGRDEQYF. Based on the CDR3 plus reference TRBV19 and TRBJ2-7, the full variable domain is DGGITQSPKYLFRKEGQNVTLSCEQNLNHDAMYWYRQDPGQGLRLIYYSQIVNDFQKGDIAEGYSVSREKKESFPLTVTSAQKNPTAFYLCASSSGTSGRDEQYFGPGTRLTVT.

The chain combines TRBV5-8 with TRBJ2-1, with 7 bases lining up with TRBD2. In germline, CDR1 is SGHTS, CDR2 YDEGEE. The CDR3 is made up of 15 amino acids. The trim removed 6 bases at V and 6 bases at J, leaving 12 bases unmatched. The CDR3 spells CASTIVGRGFNEQFF. The CDR3, as DNA: TGTGCCAGCACCATTGTGGGGCGGGGGTTCAATGAGCAGTTCTTC.

The chain couples TRBV30 to TRBJ2-6; D gene uncertain. The CDR3 totals 12 residues. Germline CDR1 and CDR2: GTSNPN and SVGIG (reference sequence). V was shortened by 6 bases and J by 4 bases, with 7 bases between the two germline ends. The CDR3 DNA is TGTGCCTGTAGCAGGGGGGCCAACGTCCTGACTTTC. Protein sequence: CACSRGANVLTF.